This is a list of T cell receptor beta chains from one sample in a study of regulatory T cells in long-lasting Graves disease. TCRdb reprocessed the multiplex PCR reads via MiXCR and lists one record per CDR3 protein. The sample holds about 460,000 distinct CDR3 sequences, approximately 22% seen once. The sequences come from peripheral blood mononuclear cells (PBMCs), collected when the disease was refractory, from a patient treated with antithyroid drugs. These receptors were obtained from a female donor with Graves disease. The CDR3 runs from the conserved cysteine through the conserved F or W. The D gene is left open where the match is weak. Size values are once, few and many counts, or a class for expanded clones, and some rows have none.

v_call: TRBV6-2/TRBV6-3; d_call: TRBD1; clone_size: NA; j_call: TRBJ2-1; cdr3_nt: TGTGCCAGCAGATATACAGGGGCTCCCTACAATGAGCAGTTCTTC; cdr3_aa: CASRYTGAPYNEQFF
v_call: TRBV2; d_call: NA; clone_size: many; j_call: TRBJ1-1; cdr3_nt: TGTGCCAGTAACTCGGGGGGGAGCACAAAGGGGCTGAACACTGAAGCTTTCTTT; cdr3_aa: CASNSGGSTKGLNTEAFF
v_call: TRBV5-1; d_call: NA; clone_size: NA; j_call: TRBJ1-1; cdr3_nt: TGCGCCAGCAGCTTTGTGAAATGGAGGGATAATTACACTGAAGCTTTCTTT; cdr3_aa: CASSFVKWRDNYTEAFF
v_call: TRBV7-9; d_call: TRBD1; clone_size: NA; j_call: TRBJ1-1; cdr3_nt: TGTGCCAGCAGCTTAGCGGACAGGGGGGAAACTGAAGCTTTCTTT; cdr3_aa: CASSLADRGETEAFF
v_call: TRBV9; d_call: TRBD1; clone_size: NA; j_call: TRBJ2-5; cdr3_nt: TGTGCCAGCAGCCAAGACAGGGGAAGGCAAGAGACCCAGTACTTC; cdr3_aa: CASSQDRGRQETQYF
v_call: TRBV13; d_call: TRBD2; clone_size: many; j_call: TRBJ2-5; cdr3_nt: TGTGCCAGCAGCTCCAGCGGGGGGGCAGGGGAGACCCAGTACTTC; cdr3_aa: CASSSSGGAGETQYF
v_call: TRBV11-2; d_call: NA; clone_size: many; j_call: TRBJ2-7; cdr3_nt: TGTGCCAGCAGGCGGGGACACGAGCAGTACTTC; cdr3_aa: CASRRGHEQYF
v_call: TRBV11-2; d_call: NA; clone_size: many; j_call: TRBJ2-5; cdr3_nt: TGTGCCAGCAGCCCCAAGGGGCTGGGCGAGGGGACCCAGTACTTC; cdr3_aa: CASSPKGLGEGTQYF
v_call: TRBV24-1; d_call: TRBD2; clone_size: many; j_call: TRBJ2-2; cdr3_nt: TGTGCCACCAGTGCGAACGGGAGGATCAACACCGGGGAGCTGTTTTTT; cdr3_aa: CATSANGRINTGELFF
v_call: TRBV11-2; d_call: NA; clone_size: few; j_call: TRBJ2-1; cdr3_nt: TGTGCCAGCAGCTCTCAACGGGACGCCAGAACTTACAATGAGCAGTTCTTC; cdr3_aa: CASSSQRDARTYNEQFF
v_call: TRBV13; d_call: NA; clone_size: NA; j_call: TRBJ1-1; cdr3_nt: TGTGCCAGCAGCTACGGGACATGGGAGATGAACACTGAAGCTTTCTTT; cdr3_aa: CASSYGTWEMNTEAFF
v_call: TRBV28; d_call: TRBD2; clone_size: NA; j_call: TRBJ2-3; cdr3_nt: TGTGCCAGCACCCCCCCGGGAGGGTGGACAGATACGCAGTATTTT; cdr3_aa: CASTPPGGWTDTQYF
v_call: TRBV11-3; d_call: TRBD2; clone_size: NA; j_call: TRBJ2-1; cdr3_nt: TGTGCCAGCAGCTTAACCGGGACTAGCGGGAGGTCAAATGAGCAGTTCTTC; cdr3_aa: CASSLTGTSGRSNEQFF
v_call: TRBV11-1; d_call: NA; clone_size: NA; j_call: TRBJ2-1; cdr3_nt: TGTGCCAGCCGGAGCTCGAAATACGAGCAGTTCTTC; cdr3_aa: CASRSSKYEQFF
v_call: TRBV10-3; d_call: NA; clone_size: NA; j_call: TRBJ1-1; cdr3_nt: TGTGCCATCAGGACCGAGGGGGAAACTGAAGCTTTCTTT; cdr3_aa: CAIRTEGETEAFF
v_call: TRBV20-1; d_call: TRBD1; clone_size: many; j_call: TRBJ1-2; cdr3_nt: TGCAGTGCCACGAGCCACCGGGACAGGGCCTATGGCTACACCTTC; cdr3_aa: CSATSHRDRAYGYTF
v_call: TRBV28; d_call: NA; clone_size: NA; j_call: TRBJ2-7; cdr3_nt: TGTGCCAGCAGTTCGTCCGGATCCTACGGGCAGTACTTC; cdr3_aa: CASSSSGSYGQYF
v_call: TRBV28; d_call: TRBD1; clone_size: many; j_call: TRBJ1-1; cdr3_nt: TGTGCTATTAGGGGGCCTCCGGGCACTGAAGCTTTCTTT; cdr3_aa: CAIRGPPGTEAFF
v_call: TRBV10-3; d_call: TRBD2; clone_size: NA; j_call: TRBJ2-7; cdr3_nt: TGTGCCATCAGTGAGCTGGCTAGCGGGGATTACGAGCAGTACTTC; cdr3_aa: CAISELASGDYEQYF
v_call: TRBV12-3/TRBV12-4; d_call: NA; clone_size: many; j_call: TRBJ2-5; cdr3_nt: TGTGCCAGCAGGACAACAGGGCTAGAGACCCAGTACTTC; cdr3_aa: CASRTTGLETQYF
v_call: TRBV19; d_call: NA; clone_size: NA; j_call: TRBJ1-5; cdr3_nt: TGTGCCAGTAGTATAGGGGGGGGATACCAGCCCCAGCATTTT; cdr3_aa: CASSIGGGYQPQHF
v_call: TRBV29-1; d_call: NA; clone_size: few; j_call: TRBJ2-7; cdr3_nt: NA; cdr3_aa: CSVGAGNEQYF
v_call: TRBV2; d_call: NA; clone_size: NA; j_call: TRBJ1-2; cdr3_nt: TGTGCCGACCCAAACTATGGCTACACCTTC; cdr3_aa: CADPNYGYTF
v_call: TRBV30; d_call: NA; clone_size: few; j_call: TRBJ1-1; cdr3_nt: TGTGCCTGGAGTAGAGACAGGAAGAACACTGAAGCTTTCTTT; cdr3_aa: CAWSRDRKNTEAFF
v_call: TRBV9; d_call: TRBD2; clone_size: few; j_call: TRBJ2-2; cdr3_nt: TGTGCCAGCAGCGTCACGGGACTAGCCGGCAACACCGGGGAGCTGTTTTTT; cdr3_aa: CASSVTGLAGNTGELFF
v_call: TRBV7-2; d_call: NA; clone_size: few; j_call: TRBJ1-5; cdr3_nt: TGTGCCAGCAGCTTAGGGGCGACAGGTTTCGGCAATCAGCCCCAGCATTTT; cdr3_aa: CASSLGATGFGNQPQHF
v_call: TRBV7-2; d_call: NA; clone_size: many; j_call: TRBJ1-1; cdr3_nt: TGTGCCAGCAGCTTAGAAAGGGTGGGCACTGAAGCTTTCTTT; cdr3_aa: CASSLERVGTEAFF
v_call: TRBV7-2; d_call: TRBD2; clone_size: many; j_call: TRBJ2-7; cdr3_nt: TGTGCCAGCAGCCAAGCTCCGGGGGGGGGAGAGCAGTACTTC; cdr3_aa: CASSQAPGGGEQYF
v_call: TRBV28; d_call: NA; clone_size: many; j_call: TRBJ1-4; cdr3_nt: TGTGCCAGCAGTTCGCTACTGAATGAAAAACTGTTTTTT; cdr3_aa: CASSSLLNEKLFF
v_call: TRBV11-2; d_call: TRBD2; clone_size: many; j_call: TRBJ2-5; cdr3_nt: TGTGCCAGCAGCTTAGGACTAGCGGGGCGCCGACAAGAGACCCAGTACTTC; cdr3_aa: CASSLGLAGRRQETQYF
v_call: TRBV24-1; d_call: NA; clone_size: few; j_call: TRBJ2-5; cdr3_nt: TGTGCCACCAGTGATTTGGGGGGTGAGACCCAGTACTTC; cdr3_aa: CATSDLGGETQYF
v_call: TRBV2; d_call: NA; clone_size: many; j_call: TRBJ1-2; cdr3_nt: TGTGCCAGCTACAAAAGTAAGAGGACGGTACCCTATGGCTACACCTTC; cdr3_aa: CASYKSKRTVPYGYTF
v_call: TRBV6-2/TRBV6-3; d_call: NA; clone_size: few; j_call: TRBJ1-2; cdr3_nt: TGTGCCAGCAGTTTACAGGGAATCTATGGCTACACCTTC; cdr3_aa: CASSLQGIYGYTF
v_call: TRBV11-2; d_call: NA; clone_size: many; j_call: TRBJ1-6; cdr3_nt: TGTGCCAGCAGCTTCCAATTTAATTCACCCCTCCACTTT; cdr3_aa: CASSFQFNSPLHF
v_call: TRBV11-2; d_call: NA; clone_size: many; j_call: TRBJ1-2; cdr3_nt: TGTGCCAGCAGCTCCGGAGGGAGCTGGGAGGGCTACACCTTC; cdr3_aa: CASSSGGSWEGYTF
v_call: TRBV20-1; d_call: NA; clone_size: NA; j_call: TRBJ1-5; cdr3_nt: TGCAGTGCTAGAGGGCCTAGCAATCAGCCCCAGCATTTT; cdr3_aa: CSARGPSNQPQHF
v_call: TRBV28; d_call: NA; clone_size: many; j_call: TRBJ1-1; cdr3_nt: TGTGCCAGCAGTTTAATAGCGAGTGGTAAGAACACTGAAGCTTTCTTT; cdr3_aa: CASSLIASGKNTEAFF